The 31 T cell receptor beta chains listed next were all sequenced from one sample in a study of T cells in Graves' hyperthyroidism and ophthalmopathy. RNA transcripts were the template for amplifying TCR beta CDR3 regions. TCR CDR3 regions were first amplified by RT-PCR with HTBI primers. Using its own MiXCR run on the multiplex PCR reads, TCRdb lists one record per CDR3 protein. The data contain around 700,000 distinct CDR3 sequences, 15% to 20% of them singletons. Sequenced input: blood. The receptors were sampled from a woman between 50 and 59 years old with Graves' hyperthyroidism that later progressed to Graves' ophthalmopathy.

The V and J genes are TRBV24-1 and TRBJ2-5; unclear D gene. The CDR3 is 13 residues long. The V gene's germline CDR1 is KGHDR and CDR2 SFDVKD. Trimming shortened V by 6 bases and J by 7 bases, and 14 bases separated the two germline ends. CDR3 in DNA: TGTGCCACCAGTCGCCCGCCCGAAGGGACCCAGTACTTC. It encodes CATSRPPEGTQYF.

To note about this clonotype: Just one base apart from a much larger clone, this may be a read error. The chain links TRBV29-1 to TRBJ2-5; TRBD1 might be the D (5 bases). Germline V gives CDR1 SQVTM, CDR2 ANQGSEA. There are 14 residues in the CDR3. The germline V and J ends were trimmed by 2 bases and 5 bases, with 15 bases remaining between them. The CDR3 nucleotides are TGCAGCGTTGAATGGTTGGAAAGGGGCGAGACCCAGTACTTC. It encodes CSVEWLERGETQYF.

This clonotype was seen ten or more times. The chain carries TRBV30 and TRBJ2-3; 8 nucleotides agree with TRBD2. The CDR3 spans 15 residues. Germline V CDR1 and CDR2: GTSNPN, SVGIG (reference sequence). Unmatched junction bases numbered 5, after V lost 3 bases and J lost 0 bases. CDR3 DNA: TGTGCCTGGAGACAGCGGGGGACGAGCACAGATACGCAGTATTTT. Translated, it gives CAWRQRGTSTDTQYF.

The table lists this clonotype with many counts. The V gene is TRBV9, the J gene TRBJ1-1; no clear D. The CDR3 runs to 13 residues. Germline values: CDR1 SGDLS, CDR2 YYNGEE. Trimming removed 3 bases at V and 1 base at J, with 7 bases between. The CDR3 DNA is TGTGCCAGCAGCGCCTGGGGGAACACTGAAGCTTTCTTT. It encodes CASSAWGNTEAFF.

This clonotype was found a few times. The chain joins TRBV7-9 to TRBJ1-6; D is perhaps TRBD1 (5 bases). Germline assignment: CDR1 SEHNR and CDR2 FQNEAQ (reference sequence). The ends were cut back, 4 bases at V and 7 bases at J, with 14 bases in the middle. The CDR3 contains 15 residues. The CDR3 reads CASSSQGRRNSPLHF. In DNA form, the CDR3 reads TGTGCCAGCAGCTCTCAGGGACGCAGAAATTCACCCCTCCACTTT.

The V call is TRBV4-2, the J call TRBJ1-1, with D uncertain. The germline V gene has CDR1 LGHNA and CDR2 YNFKEQ. V shed 5 bases and J shed 4 bases, with 14 bases lying between them. This CDR3 region has 14 residues. As DNA, the CDR3 is TGTGCCAGCAGCAGCAGTAACTTTGGCACTGAAGCTTTCTTT. Translation gives CASSSSNFGTEAFF.

The table lists this clonotype with many counts. The chain is built from TRBV20-1 and TRBJ2-5; either TRBD1 or TRBD2 may fit D (5 bases each). V gave up 8 bases and J gave up 5 bases, with 18 bases separating them. The CDR3 sequence is 13 residues long. Germline CDR1 reads DFQATT; CDR2 reads SNEGSKA (reference sequence). The CDR3 coding sequence is TGCAGTTCCCACGGGGCGGGTGCGGAGACCCAGTACTTC. This encodes CSSHGAGAETQYF.

This clonotype was counted many times. The chain links TRBV15 to TRBJ2-7, with D perhaps TRBD1 (6 bases). CDR1 and CDR2 from the germline V gene are LNHNV and YYDKDF (reference sequence). The V end was cut by 5 bases, the J end by 3 bases, with 14 bases between. There are 14 residues in the CDR3. CDR3 sequence (DNA): TGTGCCACCAGCCTAGGACAGAATCTCTACGAGCAGTACTTC. This translates into CATSLGQNLYEQYF.

The chain recombines TRBV6-4 with TRBJ1-1, with TRBD1 identical over 8 bases. Per the germline V gene, CDR1 is MRHNA and CDR2 is SNTAGT. J gave up 0 bases and V 6 bases, and 12 bases lay outside the gene matches. The CDR3 length is 17 residues. The CDR3, as DNA: TGTGCCAGCAGCACGCCCGGGACAGGATTCATGAACACTGAAGCTTTCTTT. This translates into CASSTPGTGFMNTEAFF.

This chain connects TRBV18 to TRBJ1-2; 8 bases fit TRBD1. The CDR3 has 14 residues. V gave up 2 bases and J gave up 3 bases; unmatched junction bases: 2. Per the germline V gene, CDR1 is KGHSH and CDR2 is LQKENI. DNA of the CDR3: TGTGCCAGCTCACCATCGGACAGGGACTATGGCTACACCTTC. As protein: CASSPSDRDYGYTF.

The chain uses TRBV19 and TRBJ2-3; TRBD1 matches at 7 bases. J was trimmed by 0 bases and V by 4 bases; bases with no gene match: 4. The CDR3 covers 15 residues. The germline V gene has CDR1 LNHDA and CDR2 SQIVND (reference sequence). CDR3 in amino acids: CASSNRGGSTDTQYF. The CDR3 nucleotides are TGTGCCAGTAGTAACAGGGGCGGAAGCACAGATACGCAGTATTTT.

The rearrangement joins TRBV10-3 to TRBJ1-5, with 8 bases aligning to TRBD1. The CDR3 runs 16 residues. The germline gives CDR1 ENHRY, CDR2 SYGVKD. J gave up 4 bases and V 5 bases, and 10 bases lay outside the gene matches. In DNA form, the CDR3 reads TGTGCCATCAGTAACGAACAGGGGGTTAGAAATCAGCCCCAGCATTTT. Translation: CAISNEQGVRNQPQHF.

The chain combines TRBV4-1 with TRBJ2-1, with 7 bases lining up with TRBD1. The CDR3 totals 16 residues. V trimming: 4 bases; J trimming: 9 bases; junction bases outside the gene matches: 15. Germline V lookup: CDR1 MGHRA, CDR2 YSYEKL. In DNA form, the CDR3 reads TGCGCCAGCAGCCCGCTCCGGGGCAGGGGGTACGGTGAGCAGTTCTTC. The encoded protein is CASSPLRGRGYGEQFF.

This clonotype was seen at least ten times. This chain links TRBV2 with TRBJ2-6; no reliable D call. CDR1 SNHLY and CDR2 FYNNEI come from the germline V gene. V dropped 6 bases and J dropped 0 bases, with 6 bases sitting between them. The CDR3 is 14 amino acids. CDR3 nucleotides: TGTGCCAGCAGAATCCTCTCTGGGGCCAACGTCCTGACTTTC. This codes for CASRILSGANVLTF.

The rearrangement joins TRBV4-1 to TRBJ1-2; 7 bases agree with TRBD1. This CDR3 spans 15 amino acids. Germline V lookup: CDR1 MGHRA, CDR2 YSYEKL. Trimming removed 3 bases from V and 2 bases from J; junction bases left unmatched: 6. The CDR3 reads CASSQGQSQNYGYTF. In nucleotides, the CDR3 is TGCGCCAGCAGCCAGGGACAGAGTCAGAACTATGGCTACACCTTC.

This clonotype was seen more than once but under ten times. The genes are TRBV19 and TRBJ2-1, with a weak D call TRBD1 (5 bases). The germline V gene encodes CDR1 LNHDA and CDR2 SQIVND (reference sequence). The CDR3 contains 16 residues. The germline V and J ends were trimmed by 5 bases and 5 bases, with 19 bases remaining between them. The CDR3: CASSGLMTEINNEQFF. As DNA, the CDR3 is TGTGCCAGTAGTGGTCTCATGACAGAAATTAACAATGAGCAGTTCTTC.

In nucleotides, the CDR3 is TGTGCCAGCAGCTTGCGGCGGGAGTATAGCAATCAGCCCCAGCATTTT. Protein sequence: CASSLRREYSNQPQHF. The chain links TRBV5-6 to TRBJ1-5; D ambiguous. The V end was cut by 1 base, the J end by 0 bases, with 11 bases between. This CDR3 has 16 residues. Germline CDR1 is SGHDT and CDR2 is YYEEEE.

This clonotype was picked up a small number of times. The chain joins TRBV6-1 to TRBJ1-2, with 7 bases lining up with TRBD1. CDR1 is MNHNS, CDR2 SASEGT, per germline. The J segment lost 4 bases and the V segment lost 7 bases, leaving 18 bases of the junction unmatched. The CDR3 contains 17 residues. CDR3 in DNA: TGTGCCAGCAAGGGTGCTTCTACAGGACAGGTTTCCTATGGCTACACCTTC. Its protein product is CASKGASTGQVSYGYTF.

This clonotype was detected ten times or more. The J gene is TRBJ1-1, the V gene TRBV5-1; TRBD1 agrees at 10 bases. V lost 2 bases to trimming and J lost 5 bases; unmatched junction nucleotides: 6. The CDR3 loop spans 15 amino acids. Germline CDR1 reads SGHRS; CDR2 reads YFSETQ. The CDR3 reads CASSFNRDRGTEAFF. CDR3 sequence (DNA): TGCGCCAGCAGCTTTAACCGGGACAGGGGTACTGAAGCTTTCTTT. Supplemented by reference TRBV5-1 and TRBJ1-1, the full variable domain reads KAGVTQTPRYLIKTRGQQVTLSCSPISGHRSVSWYQQTPGQGLQFLFEYFSETQRNKGNFPGRFSGRQFSNSRSEMNVSTLELGDSALYLCASSFNRDRGTEAFFGQGTRLTVV.

This clonotype was detected many times. The V call is TRBV2, the J call TRBJ2-1; 13 bases agree with TRBD2. Germline V gene lookup returns CDR1 SNHLY and CDR2 FYNNEI. V trimming: 6 bases; J trimming: 7 bases; junction bases outside the gene matches: 6. The CDR3 is made up of 15 amino acids. CDR3 protein: CASSPELAGGNEQFF. The CDR3, as DNA: TGTGCCAGCAGCCCCGAACTAGCGGGGGGGAATGAGCAGTTCTTC.

This clonotype was seen a handful of times. This rearrangement joins TRBV5-1 to TRBJ2-7, with D perhaps TRBD2 (6 bases). The CDR3 length is 15 residues. Germline CDR1 and CDR2: SGHRS and YFSETQ. Trimming left V 2 bases short and J 2 bases short, with 14 bases between. Written as DNA, the CDR3 is TGCGCCAGCAGCTTCGATAGCCCGGGGGCCTACGAGCAGTACTTC. It yields the protein CASSFDSPGAYEQYF. Full variable domain (outside the CDR3, taken from reference TRBV5-1 and TRBJ2-7): KAGVTQTPRYLIKTRGQQVTLSCSPISGHRSVSWYQQTPGQGLQFLFEYFSETQRNKGNFPGRFSGRQFSNSRSEMNVSTLELGDSALYLCASSFDSPGAYEQYFGPGTRLTVT.

In this sample, this clonotype turned up a few times. The rearrangement uses TRBV2 and TRBJ1-6; tentative D call: TRBD1 (5 bases). Trimming stripped 11 bases from V and 3 bases from J, with 14 bases between. The CDR3 has 14 residues. The germline V gene has CDR1 SNHLY and CDR2 FYNNEI. Written as DNA, the CDR3 is TGTGCCGGCAATGGGGGAATCTATAATTCACCCCTCCACTTT. Translation gives CAGNGGIYNSPLHF.

Remarks on this clonotype: One end of the junction is discordant with germline, which a read error may explain. This chain connects TRBV7-2 to TRBJ1-3; no clear D. The CDR3 covers 13 residues. In germline, CDR1 is SGHTA, CDR2 FQGNSA. In nucleotides, the CDR3 is TGCGCCAGCAGCCTCCCGGGGAGAAACACCATATATTTT. This encodes CASSLPGRNTIYF.

The chain employs TRBV6-5 and TRBJ1-2; D call uncertain. The germline CDR1 and CDR2 sequences are MNHEY and SVGAGI. This CDR3 has 14 residues. Trimming took off 2 bases at V and 0 bases at J, with 7 bases between the two ends. This CDR3 is CASSYGSTNYGYTF. CDR3 bases: TGTGCCAGCAGTTACGGGTCTACTAACTATGGCTACACCTTC.

The chain couples TRBV7-9 to TRBJ1-1; no reliable D call. This CDR3 spans 15 amino acids. CDR1 and CDR2 from the germline V gene are SEHNR and FQNEAQ (reference sequence). V lost 1 base to trimming and J lost 1 base, with 10 bases between them. CDR3 region: CASSLEAGKNTEAFF. The CDR3 region has the DNA TGTGCCAGCAGCTTAGAAGCAGGAAAGAACACTGAAGCTTTCTTT. Complete variable domain (other parts from reference TRBV7-9 and TRBJ1-1): DTGVSQNPRHKITKRGQNVTFRCDPISEHNRLYWYRQTLGQGPEFLTYFQNEAQLEKSRLLSDRFSAERPKGSFSTLEIQRTEQGDSAMYLCASSLEAGKNTEAFFGQGTRLTVV.

The chain links TRBV5-6 to TRBJ2-1, with D perhaps TRBD2 (7 bases). CDR1 and CDR2 from the germline V gene are SGHDT and YYEEEE. This CDR3 contains 15 residues. Between the trimmed V and J ends, which lost 4 bases and 3 bases, there was a span of 14 bases. DNA of the CDR3: TGTGCCAGCAGCCCCTGGGGGGGCCACTACAATGAGCAGTTCTTC. Its protein product is CASSPWGGHYNEQFF.

V is TRBV10-3 and J is TRBJ2-2, with 8 bases identical to TRBD2. Germline lookup yields CDR1 ENHRY and CDR2 SYGVKD. This CDR3 has 16 residues. V shed 4 bases and J 4 bases; nucleotides not matched to a gene: 8. CDR3 DNA: TGTGCCATCAGTGGTCCCAGCGGGGGCCTCACCGGGGAGCTGTTTTTT. Protein product: CAISGPSGGLTGELFF.

This clonotype was found a few times. V is TRBV5-1 and J is TRBJ2-3; TRBD2 matches 13 bases. The junction had 3 bases not matched to a gene; V was cut back by 3 bases and J by 2 bases. The length of the CDR3 is 16 residues. CDR1 and CDR2 (germline): SGHRS, YFSETQ. The CDR3 spells CASSSLAGGYTDTQYF. The CDR3 DNA follows: TGCGCCAGCAGCTCACTAGCGGGGGGGTACACAGATACGCAGTATTTT.

V gene TRBV19 combines with J gene TRBJ2-2; D remains ambiguous. V dropped 7 bases and J dropped 0 bases, with 15 bases sitting between them. The CDR3 sequence is 16 residues long. CDR1 and CDR2 from the germline V gene are LNHDA and SQIVND (reference sequence). This CDR3 reads CASTTLRVANTGELFF. The CDR3 nucleotides read TGTGCCAGTACGACTCTCCGTGTAGCGAACACCGGGGAGCTGTTTTTT.

This clonotype was seen many times. The chain carries TRBV18 and TRBJ1-4, with TRBD1 matching over 7 bases. This CDR3 spans 14 amino acids. CDR1 and CDR2 (germline): KGHSH, LQKENI. With 3 bases clipped from V and 8 bases from J, the junction kept 6 bases outside the gene matches. CDR3 DNA sequence: TGTGCCAGCTCACCGAAGACAGGGTCCGAAAAACTGTTTTTT. It yields the protein CASSPKTGSEKLFF.

This clonotype was found once. The CDR3 bases are TGTGCCAGCAGCTTAACTGGACTACCCCAGGAGACCCAGTACTTC. The encoded protein is CASSLTGLPQETQYF. The chain is built from TRBV7-3 and TRBJ2-5, with D perhaps matching TRBD2 (6 bases). The CDR3 is 15 residues long. Germline-derived CDR1 and CDR2 are SGHTA and FQGTGA. The V gene lost 0 bases and the J gene lost 5 bases, with 13 bases spanning the gap.